The clone carrying this TCR beta chain was counted between two and nine times. Its specificity is not known. One end of the junction does not line up with germline, which may come from a read error. The primer mix had 60 Vbeta and 13 Jbeta primers. The method was immunoSEQ multiplex PCR; TCRdb's version includes in-frame clones alone and lacks a portion of them. Among 120,000 to 150,000 clones listed, roughly three quarters were seen once. The source of the sample is a study of cytomegalovirus exposure and HLA in healthy donors. General study results and limits: For presence/absence analyses, sequencing depth was assumed to be roughly uniform across donors. In a later analysis, at a false discovery rate of 0.05, some 17,000 TCR beta sequences were associated with HLA alleles. 87-base-pair reads could not separate some V segments, including TRBV6-2 and TRBV6-3.

There are 14 residues in the CDR3. CDR1 is SGHTA, CDR2 FQGNSA, per germline. All the people who gave samples were healthy bone marrow donors. Sequencing was carried out using PBMCs. This receptor was obtained from a man aged 55 to 70 in good health and CMV-seronegative. V and J are TRBV7-2 and TRBJ2-2; D is perhaps TRBD2 (7 bases). CDR3 protein: CASNLRGGAGELFF. The CDR3, as DNA: TGTGCCAGCAACTTAAGGGGGGGCGCCGGGGAGCTGTTTTTT.